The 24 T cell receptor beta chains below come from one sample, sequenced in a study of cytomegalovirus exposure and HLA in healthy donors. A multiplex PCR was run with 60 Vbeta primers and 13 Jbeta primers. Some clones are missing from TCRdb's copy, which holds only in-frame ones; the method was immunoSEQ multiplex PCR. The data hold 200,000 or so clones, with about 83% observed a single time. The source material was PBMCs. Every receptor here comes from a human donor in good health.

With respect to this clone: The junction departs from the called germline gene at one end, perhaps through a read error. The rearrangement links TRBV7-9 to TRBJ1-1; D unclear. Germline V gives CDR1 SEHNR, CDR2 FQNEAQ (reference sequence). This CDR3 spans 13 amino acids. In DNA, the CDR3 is TGTTCCAGCAGCCGAACTACCAGGACTGAGGCTTTCTTT. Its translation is CSSSRTTRTEAFF.

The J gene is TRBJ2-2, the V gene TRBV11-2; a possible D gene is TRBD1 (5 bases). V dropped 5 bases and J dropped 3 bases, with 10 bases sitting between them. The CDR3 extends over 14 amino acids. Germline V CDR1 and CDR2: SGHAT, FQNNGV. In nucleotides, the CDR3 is TGTGCCAGCAGCAACAGGAAGTACACCGGGGAGCTGTTTTTT. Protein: CASSNRKYTGELFF.

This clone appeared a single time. The CDR3 DNA reads as TGTGCCAGCAGCGTAACAGGGGAAGGTTACACTGAAGCTTTCTTT. Protein product: CASSVTGEGYTEAFF. The chain is built from TRBV9 and TRBJ1-1; 7 bases match TRBD1. The CDR3 covers 15 residues. With V trimmed by 1 base and J by 3 bases, 6 bases remained unmatched. Germline CDR1 is SGDLS and CDR2 is YYNGEE.

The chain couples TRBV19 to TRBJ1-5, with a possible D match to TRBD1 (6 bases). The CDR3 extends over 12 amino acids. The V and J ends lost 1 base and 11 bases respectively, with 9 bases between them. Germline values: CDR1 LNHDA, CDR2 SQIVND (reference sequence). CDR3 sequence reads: CASSIGDRSQHF. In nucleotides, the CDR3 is TGTGCCAGTAGTATAGGTGACAGGTCCCAGCATTTT.

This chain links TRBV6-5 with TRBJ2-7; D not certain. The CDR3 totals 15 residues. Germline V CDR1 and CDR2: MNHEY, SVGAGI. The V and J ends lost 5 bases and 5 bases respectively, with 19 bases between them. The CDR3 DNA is TGTGCCAGCAGTAAATTCCGGGTCTCTTCCCACGAGCAGTACTTC. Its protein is CASSKFRVSSHEQYF.

In DNA form, the CDR3 reads TGTGCCAGCAGCTCCCCGACAGGGACCCGCAATGAGCAGTTCTTC. Amino acid sequence: CASSSPTGTRNEQFF. V usage is TRBV7-2 and J usage is TRBJ2-1; 7 bases map to TRBD1. The germline V gene has CDR1 SGHTA and CDR2 FQGNSA. This CDR3 is 15 amino acids long. With V trimmed by 4 bases and J by 6 bases, 9 bases remained unmatched.

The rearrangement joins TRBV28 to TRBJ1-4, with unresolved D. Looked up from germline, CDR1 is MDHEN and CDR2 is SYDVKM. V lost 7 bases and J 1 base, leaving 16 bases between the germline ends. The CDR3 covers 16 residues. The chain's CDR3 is CASTPAVGETNEKLFF. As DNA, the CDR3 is TGTGCCAGCACTCCCGCGGTGGGTGAAACTAATGAAAAACTGTTTTTT.

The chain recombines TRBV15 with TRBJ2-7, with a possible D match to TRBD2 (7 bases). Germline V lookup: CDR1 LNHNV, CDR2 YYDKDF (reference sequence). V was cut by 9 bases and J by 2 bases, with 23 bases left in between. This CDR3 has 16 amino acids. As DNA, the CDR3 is TGTGCCACGGGGGCGGGAGCGATTGTCGGTGCCTACGAGCAGTACTTC. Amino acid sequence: CATGAGAIVGAYEQYF.

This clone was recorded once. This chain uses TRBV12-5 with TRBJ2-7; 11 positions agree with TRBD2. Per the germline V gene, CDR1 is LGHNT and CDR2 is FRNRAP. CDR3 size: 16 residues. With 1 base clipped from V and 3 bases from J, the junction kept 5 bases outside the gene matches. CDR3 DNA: TGTGCTAGTGGTTTGGATTCCGGGACTAGCGGCTACGAGCAGTACTTC. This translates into CASGLDSGTSGYEQYF.

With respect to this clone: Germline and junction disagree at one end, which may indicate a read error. In DNA form, the CDR3 reads TGTTCCAGCAGCTTAATAAATTCCCAGCCCCAGCATTTT. Protein product: CSSSLINSQPQHF. The J gene is TRBJ1-5, the V gene TRBV7-9; no clear D. Germline lookup yields CDR1 SEHNR and CDR2 FQNEAQ (reference sequence). The CDR3 spans 13 residues.

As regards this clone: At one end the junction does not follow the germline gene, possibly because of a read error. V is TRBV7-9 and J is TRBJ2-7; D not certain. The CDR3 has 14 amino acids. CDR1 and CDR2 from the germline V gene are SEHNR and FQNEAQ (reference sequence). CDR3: CSSSLRESSYEQYF. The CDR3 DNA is TGTTCCAGCAGCTTGCGCGAAAGCTCCTACGAGCAGTACTTC.

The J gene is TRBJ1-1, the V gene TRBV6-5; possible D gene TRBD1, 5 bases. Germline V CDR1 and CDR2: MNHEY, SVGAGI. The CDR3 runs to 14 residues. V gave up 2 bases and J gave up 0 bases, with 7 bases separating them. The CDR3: CASSYRGVNTEAFF. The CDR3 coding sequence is TGTGCCAGCAGTTACAGGGGCGTGAACACTGAAGCTTTCTTT.

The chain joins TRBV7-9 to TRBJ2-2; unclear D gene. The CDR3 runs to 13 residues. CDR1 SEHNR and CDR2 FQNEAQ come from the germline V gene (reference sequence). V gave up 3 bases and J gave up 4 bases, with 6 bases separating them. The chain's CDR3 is CASSFSSTGELFF. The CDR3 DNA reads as TGTGCCAGCAGCTTCTCGAGCACCGGGGAGCTGTTTTTT.

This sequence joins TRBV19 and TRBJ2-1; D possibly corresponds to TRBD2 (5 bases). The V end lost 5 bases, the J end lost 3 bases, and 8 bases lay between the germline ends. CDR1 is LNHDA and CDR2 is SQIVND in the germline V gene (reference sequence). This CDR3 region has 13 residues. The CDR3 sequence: CASSARGYNEQFF. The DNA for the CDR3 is TGTGCCAGTAGTGCTCGGGGCTACAATGAGCAGTTCTTC.

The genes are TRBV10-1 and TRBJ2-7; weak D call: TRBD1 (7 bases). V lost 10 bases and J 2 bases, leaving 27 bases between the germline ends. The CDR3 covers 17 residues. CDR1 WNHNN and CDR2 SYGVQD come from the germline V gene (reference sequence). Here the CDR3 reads CATTNDCDREVPYEQYF. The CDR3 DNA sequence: TGCGCCACCACCAACGATTGTGACAGGGAGGTACCCTACGAGCAGTACTTC.

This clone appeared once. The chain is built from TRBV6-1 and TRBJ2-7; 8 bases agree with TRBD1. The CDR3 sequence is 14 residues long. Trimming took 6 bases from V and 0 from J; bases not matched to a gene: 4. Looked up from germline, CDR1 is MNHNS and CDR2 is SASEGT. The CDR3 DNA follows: TGTGCCAGCAGGTCCGGGACAGGCTCCTACGAGCAGTACTTC. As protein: CASRSGTGSYEQYF.

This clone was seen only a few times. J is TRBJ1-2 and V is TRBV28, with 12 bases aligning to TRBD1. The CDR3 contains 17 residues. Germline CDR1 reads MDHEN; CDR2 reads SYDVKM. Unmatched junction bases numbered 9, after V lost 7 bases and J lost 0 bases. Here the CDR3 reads CASTMSGTGGPNYGYTF. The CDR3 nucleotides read TGTGCCAGCACTATGTCCGGGACAGGGGGCCCTAACTATGGCTACACCTTC.

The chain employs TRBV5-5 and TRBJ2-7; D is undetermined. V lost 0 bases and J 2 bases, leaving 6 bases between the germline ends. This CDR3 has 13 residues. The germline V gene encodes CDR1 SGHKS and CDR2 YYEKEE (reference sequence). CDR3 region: CASSLVEAYEQYF. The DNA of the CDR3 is TGTGCCAGCAGCTTGGTTGAGGCCTACGAGCAGTACTTC.

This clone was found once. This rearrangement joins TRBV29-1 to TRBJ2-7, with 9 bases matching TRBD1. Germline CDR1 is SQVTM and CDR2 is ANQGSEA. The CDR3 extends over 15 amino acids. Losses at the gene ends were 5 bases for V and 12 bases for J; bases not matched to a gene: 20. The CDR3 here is CSVIPSTGGGGLLYF. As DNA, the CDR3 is TGCAGCGTTATACCATCAACAGGGGGCGGAGGACTATTGTACTTC.

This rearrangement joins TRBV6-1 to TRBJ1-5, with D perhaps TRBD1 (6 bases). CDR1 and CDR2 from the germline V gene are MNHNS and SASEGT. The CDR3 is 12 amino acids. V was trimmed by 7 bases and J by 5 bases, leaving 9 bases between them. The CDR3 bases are TGTGCCAGCACCACAGGGTATCAGCCCCAGCATTTT. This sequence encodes CASTTGYQPQHF.

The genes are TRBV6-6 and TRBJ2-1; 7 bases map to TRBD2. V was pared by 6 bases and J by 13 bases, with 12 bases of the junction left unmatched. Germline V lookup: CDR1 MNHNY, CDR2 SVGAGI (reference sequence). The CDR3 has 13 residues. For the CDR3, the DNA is TGTGCCAGCAGCGCTCCGTCGGCGGGAGAACAGTTCTTC. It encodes CASSAPSAGEQFF.

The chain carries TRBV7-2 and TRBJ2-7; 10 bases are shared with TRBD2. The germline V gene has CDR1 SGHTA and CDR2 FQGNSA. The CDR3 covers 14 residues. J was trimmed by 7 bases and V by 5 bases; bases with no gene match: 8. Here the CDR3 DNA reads TGTGCCAGCAGCCCTAGCGGGAGAATTGGGGAGCAGTACTTC. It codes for CASSPSGRIGEQYF. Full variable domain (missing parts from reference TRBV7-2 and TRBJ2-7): GAGVSQSPSNKVTEKGKDVELRCDPISGHTALYWYRQSLGQGLEFLIYFQGNSAPDKSGLPSDRFSAERTGGSVSTLTIQRTQQEDSAVYLCASSPSGRIGEQYFGPGTRLTVT.

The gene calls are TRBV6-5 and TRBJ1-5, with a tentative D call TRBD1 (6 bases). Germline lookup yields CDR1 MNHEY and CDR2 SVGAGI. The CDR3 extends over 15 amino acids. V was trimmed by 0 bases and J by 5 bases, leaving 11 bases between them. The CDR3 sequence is CASSYSGGEDQPQHF. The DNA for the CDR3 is TGTGCCAGCAGTTACTCAGGGGGTGAAGATCAGCCCCAGCATTTT.

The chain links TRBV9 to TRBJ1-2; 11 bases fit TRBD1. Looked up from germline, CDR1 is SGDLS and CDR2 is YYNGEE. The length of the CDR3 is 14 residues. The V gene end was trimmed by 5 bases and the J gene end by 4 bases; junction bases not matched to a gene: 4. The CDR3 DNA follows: TGTGCCAGCAGGGGACAGGGGGTGGGCTATGGCTACACCTTC. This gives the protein CASRGQGVGYGYTF.